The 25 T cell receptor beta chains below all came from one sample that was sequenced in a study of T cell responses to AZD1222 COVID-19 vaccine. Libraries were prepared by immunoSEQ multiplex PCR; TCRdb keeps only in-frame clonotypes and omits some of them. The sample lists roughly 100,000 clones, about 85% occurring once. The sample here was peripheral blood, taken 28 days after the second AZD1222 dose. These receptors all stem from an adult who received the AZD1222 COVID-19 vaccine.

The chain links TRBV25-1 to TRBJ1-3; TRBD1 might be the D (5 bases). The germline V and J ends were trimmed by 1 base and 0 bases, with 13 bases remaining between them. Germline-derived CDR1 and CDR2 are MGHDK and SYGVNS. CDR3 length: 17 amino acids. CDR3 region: CASSEWGRRGSGNTIYF. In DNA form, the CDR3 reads TGTGCCAGCAGTGAATGGGGACGTCGGGGCTCTGGAAACACCATATATTTT.

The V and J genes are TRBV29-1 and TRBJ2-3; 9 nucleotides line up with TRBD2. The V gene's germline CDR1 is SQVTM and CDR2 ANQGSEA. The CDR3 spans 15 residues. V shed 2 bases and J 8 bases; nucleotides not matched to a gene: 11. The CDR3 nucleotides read TGCAGCGTTGAACTTGGCGCGGGAGGGGGTAGTACGCAGTATTTT. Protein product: CSVELGAGGGSTQYF.

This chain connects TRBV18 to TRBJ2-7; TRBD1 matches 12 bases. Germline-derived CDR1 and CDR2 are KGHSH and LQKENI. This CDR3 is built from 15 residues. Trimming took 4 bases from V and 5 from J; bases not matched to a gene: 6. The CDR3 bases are TGTGCCAGCTCACTAACGGGACAGGGGGCGGACGAGCAGTACTTC. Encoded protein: CASSLTGQGADEQYF.

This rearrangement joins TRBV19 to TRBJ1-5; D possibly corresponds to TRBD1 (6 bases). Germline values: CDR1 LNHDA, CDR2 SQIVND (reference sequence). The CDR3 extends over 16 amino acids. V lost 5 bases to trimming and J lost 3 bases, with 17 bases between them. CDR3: CASSPLTRGDNQPQHF. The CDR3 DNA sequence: TGTGCCAGTAGTCCCCTCACCAGGGGTGACAATCAGCCCCAGCATTTT.

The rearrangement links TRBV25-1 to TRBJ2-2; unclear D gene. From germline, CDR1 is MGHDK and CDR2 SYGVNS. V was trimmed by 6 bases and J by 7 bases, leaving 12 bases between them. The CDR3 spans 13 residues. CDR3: CASSDNLGGELFF. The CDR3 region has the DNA TGTGCCAGCAGCGATAACCTCGGCGGGGAGCTGTTTTTT.

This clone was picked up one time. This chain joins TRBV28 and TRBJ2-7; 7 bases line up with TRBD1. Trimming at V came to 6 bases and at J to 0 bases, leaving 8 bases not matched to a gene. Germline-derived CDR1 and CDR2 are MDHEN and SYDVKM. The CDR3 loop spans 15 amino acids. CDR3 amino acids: CASRLQGPDSYEQYF. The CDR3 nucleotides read TGTGCCAGCAGGCTACAGGGGCCTGACTCCTACGAGCAGTACTTC.

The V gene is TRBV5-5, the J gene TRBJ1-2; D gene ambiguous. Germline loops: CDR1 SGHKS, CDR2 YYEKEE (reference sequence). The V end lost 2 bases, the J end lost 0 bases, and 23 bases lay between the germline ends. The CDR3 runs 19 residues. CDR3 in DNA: TGTGCCAGCAGCTTCCCATGGGGTACTCTTCCTCATACTAACTATGGCTACACCTTC. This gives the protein CASSFPWGTLPHTNYGYTF.

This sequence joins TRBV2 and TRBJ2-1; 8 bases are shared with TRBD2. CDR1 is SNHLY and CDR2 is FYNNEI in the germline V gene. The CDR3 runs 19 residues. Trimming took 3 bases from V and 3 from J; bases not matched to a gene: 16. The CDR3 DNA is TGTGCCAGCAGTGAGAGGGCGGGAGGATGGCAGAAGCTCTACAATGAGCAGTTCTTC. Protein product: CASSERAGGWQKLYNEQFF.

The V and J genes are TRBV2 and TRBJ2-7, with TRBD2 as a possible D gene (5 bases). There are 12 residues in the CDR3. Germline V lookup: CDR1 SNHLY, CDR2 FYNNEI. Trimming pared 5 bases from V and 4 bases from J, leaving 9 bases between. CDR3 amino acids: CASSWTFYEQYF. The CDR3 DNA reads TGTGCCAGCAGTTGGACTTTTTACGAGCAGTACTTC.

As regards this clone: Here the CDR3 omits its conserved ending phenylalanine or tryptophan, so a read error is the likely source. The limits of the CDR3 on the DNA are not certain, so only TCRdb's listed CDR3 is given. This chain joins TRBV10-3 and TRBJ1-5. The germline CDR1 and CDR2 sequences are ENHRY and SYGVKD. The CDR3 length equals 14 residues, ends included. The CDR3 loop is CAISDEMSLKWSRG.

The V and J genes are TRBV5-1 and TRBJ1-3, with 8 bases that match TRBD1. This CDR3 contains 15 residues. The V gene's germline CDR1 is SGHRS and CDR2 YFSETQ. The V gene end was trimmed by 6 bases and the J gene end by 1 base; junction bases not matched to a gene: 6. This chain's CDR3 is CASTNGQGSGNTIYF. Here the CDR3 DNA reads TGCGCCAGCACCAATGGACAGGGATCTGGAAACACCATATATTTT.

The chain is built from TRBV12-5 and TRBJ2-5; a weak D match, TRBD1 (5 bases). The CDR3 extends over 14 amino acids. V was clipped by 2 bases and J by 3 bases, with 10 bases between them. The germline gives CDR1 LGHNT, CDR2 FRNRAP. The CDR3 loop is CASGLKGREETQYF. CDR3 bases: TGTGCTAGTGGTTTGAAGGGGCGTGAAGAGACCCAGTACTTC.

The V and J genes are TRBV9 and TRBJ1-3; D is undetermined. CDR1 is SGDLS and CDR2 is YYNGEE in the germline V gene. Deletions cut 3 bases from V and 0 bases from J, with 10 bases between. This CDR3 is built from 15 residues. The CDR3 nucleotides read TGTGCCAGCAGCGACACAGCCGCCTCTGGAAACACCATATATTTT. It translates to CASSDTAASGNTIYF.

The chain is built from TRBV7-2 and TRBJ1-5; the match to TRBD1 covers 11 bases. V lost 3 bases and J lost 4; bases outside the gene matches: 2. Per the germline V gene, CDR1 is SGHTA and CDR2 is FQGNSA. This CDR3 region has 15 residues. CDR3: CASSFGTGGNQPQHF. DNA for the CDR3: TGTGCCAGCAGCTTCGGGACAGGGGGGAATCAGCCCCAGCATTTT.

The CDR3 reads CASSMVNQGQTEAFF. The CDR3 bases are TGTGCCAGTAGTATGGTGAACCAGGGTCAGACTGAAGCTTTCTTT. The V gene is TRBV19, the J gene TRBJ1-1, with D maybe TRBD1 (5 bases). V dropped 3 bases and J dropped 5 bases, with 16 bases sitting between them. In germline, CDR1 is LNHDA, CDR2 SQIVND (reference sequence). The CDR3 extends over 15 amino acids. Filled out from reference TRBV19 and TRBJ1-1, the complete variable domain reads DGGITQSPKYLFRKEGQNVTLSCEQNLNHDAMYWYRQDPGQGLRLIYYSQIVNDFQKGDIAEGYSVSREKKESFPLTVTSAQKNPTAFYLCASSMVNQGQTEAFFGQGTRLTVV.

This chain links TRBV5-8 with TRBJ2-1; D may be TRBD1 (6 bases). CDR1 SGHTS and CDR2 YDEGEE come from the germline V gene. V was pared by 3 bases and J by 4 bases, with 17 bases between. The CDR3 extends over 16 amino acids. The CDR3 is CASSSLWGQSYNEQFF. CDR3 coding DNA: TGTGCCAGCAGCTCGCTTTGGGGGCAATCTTACAATGAGCAGTTCTTC.

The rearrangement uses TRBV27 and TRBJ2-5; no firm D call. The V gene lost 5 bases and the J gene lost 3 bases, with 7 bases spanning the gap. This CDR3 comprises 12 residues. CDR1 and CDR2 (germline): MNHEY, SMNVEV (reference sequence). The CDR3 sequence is CASSPHKETQYF. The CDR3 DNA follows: TGTGCCAGCAGTCCGCACAAAGAGACCCAGTACTTC.

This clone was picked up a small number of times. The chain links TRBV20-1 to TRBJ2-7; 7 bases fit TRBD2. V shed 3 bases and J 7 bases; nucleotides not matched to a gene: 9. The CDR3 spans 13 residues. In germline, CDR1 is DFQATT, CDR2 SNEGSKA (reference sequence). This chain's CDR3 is CSASLRESGEQYF. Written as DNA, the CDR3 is TGCAGTGCTAGTCTGCGGGAGTCGGGTGAGCAGTACTTC.

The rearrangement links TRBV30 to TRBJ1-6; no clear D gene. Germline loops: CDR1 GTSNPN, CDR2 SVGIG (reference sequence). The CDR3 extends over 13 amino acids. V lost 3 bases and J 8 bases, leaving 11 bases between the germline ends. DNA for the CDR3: TGTGCCTGGAGCAAGGGTACAGATTCACCCCTCCACTTT. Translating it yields CAWSKGTDSPLHF.

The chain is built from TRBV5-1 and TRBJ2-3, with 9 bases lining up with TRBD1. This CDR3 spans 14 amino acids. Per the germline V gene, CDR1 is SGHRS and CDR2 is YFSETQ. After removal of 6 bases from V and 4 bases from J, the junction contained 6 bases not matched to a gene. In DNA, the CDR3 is TGCGCCAGCACCGAAACAGGGGGCGCAGATACGCAGTATTTT. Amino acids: CASTETGGADTQYF.

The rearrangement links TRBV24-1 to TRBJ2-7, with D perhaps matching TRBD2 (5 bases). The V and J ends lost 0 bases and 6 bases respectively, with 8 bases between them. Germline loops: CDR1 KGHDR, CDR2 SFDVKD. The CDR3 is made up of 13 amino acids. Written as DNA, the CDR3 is TGTGCCACCAGTGATTTGCCTCGGGGCGAGCAGTACTTC. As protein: CATSDLPRGEQYF.

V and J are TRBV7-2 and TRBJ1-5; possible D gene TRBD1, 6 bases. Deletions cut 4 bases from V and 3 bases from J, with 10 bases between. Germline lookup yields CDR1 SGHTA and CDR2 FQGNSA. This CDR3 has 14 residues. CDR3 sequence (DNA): TGTGCCAGCAGCTCTCGGACAGACAATCAGCCCCAGCATTTT. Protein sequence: CASSSRTDNQPQHF. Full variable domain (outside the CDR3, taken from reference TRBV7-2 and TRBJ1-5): GAGVSQSPSNKVTEKGKDVELRCDPISGHTALYWYRQSLGQGLEFLIYFQGNSAPDKSGLPSDRFSAERTGGSVSTLTIQRTQQEDSAVYLCASSSRTDNQPQHFGDGTRLSIL.

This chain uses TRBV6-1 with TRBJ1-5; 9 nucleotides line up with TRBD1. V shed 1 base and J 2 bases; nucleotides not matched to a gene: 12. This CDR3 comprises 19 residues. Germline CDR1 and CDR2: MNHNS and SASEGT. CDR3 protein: CASSEGTGEGLLGNQPQHF. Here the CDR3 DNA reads TGTGCCAGCAGTGAAGGGACAGGGGAAGGGTTATTGGGCAATCAGCCCCAGCATTTT.

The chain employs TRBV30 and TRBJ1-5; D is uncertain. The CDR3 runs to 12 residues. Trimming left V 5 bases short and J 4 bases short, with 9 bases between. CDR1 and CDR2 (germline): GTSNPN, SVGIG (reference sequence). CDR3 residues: CAWDEENQPQHF. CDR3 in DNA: TGTGCCTGGGACGAAGAAAATCAGCCCCAGCATTTT.

As DNA, the CDR3 is TGTGCCAGCAGTTGGGGGGTGCATAGCAATCAGCCCCAGCATTTT. This sequence encodes CASSWGVHSNQPQHF. This chain uses TRBV28 with TRBJ1-5; TRBD1 might be the D (5 bases). Germline CDR1 and CDR2: MDHEN and SYDVKM. There are 15 residues in the CDR3. Trimming cost V 4 bases and J 0 bases, with 10 bases left between them.